This TCR beta chain was retrieved from a study of shared clonotypes between healthy human individuals. Across the whole study: There were three CD4 naive, three CD4 memory, two CD8 naive and one CD8 memory plates per donor.

Deep-level settings were used for running the assay. Sequencing used immunoSEQ multiplex PCR; TCRdb keeps in-frame clones, though not all of them. The repertoire has roughly 700,000 clones, less than 95% of them found once; the top ten carry 34%. CD45RO+ cells joined CCR7-negative CD45RA+ TemRA cells to form CD8 memory. This clone came up many times. What it binds is not known. Study-wide findings and caveats: An effect of sequencing depth on clonotype sharing among donors was expected.

V gave up 4 bases and J gave up 2 bases, with 16 bases separating them. From germline, CDR1 is SGHVS and CDR2 FQNEAQ. CDR3 length: 16 amino acids. This receptor was taken from a man aged 18 to 29 in good health. Some clones in this sample may be carry-over from other donors' samples. The material sequenced was memory CD8+ T cells from PBMCs. Indicated subset: CD45RO+ cells pooled with CCR7-negative TemRA cells. This chain connects TRBV7-8 to TRBJ2-3; TRBD1 might be the D (5 bases). CDR3 sequence: CASSSQETAFTDTQYF. The CDR3 DNA sequence: TGTGCCAGCAGCTCTCAGGAGACAGCCTTCACAGATACGCAGTATTTT.